One sample yielded the 32 T cell receptor beta chains listed below, sequenced in a study of T cell repertoires in cytomegalovirus infection. Using its own MiXCR run on the reads, TCRdb lists one record per CDR3 protein. The sample yields around 450,000 distinct CDR3 sequences, around 10% seen once. Sequences were obtained from PBMCs. Source of these receptors: a human donor in good health (CMV status not recorded). Some clones in this sample may be carry-over from other donors' samples.

This clonotype was detected ten times or more. One end of the junction does not line up with germline, which may come from a read error. This chain connects TRBV7-3 to TRBJ2-2; D gene uncertain. The CDR3 contains 16 residues. Germline V gives CDR1 SGHTA, CDR2 FQGTGA. The CDR3 reads CASSLTDFRNTGELFF. CDR3 sequence (DNA): TGTGCCAGCAGTTTAACGGATTTCCGGAACACCGGGGAGCTGTTTTTT.

This clonotype has at least ten counts. The V gene is TRBV6-6, the J gene TRBJ2-1, with 12 nucleotides matching TRBD2. Per germline, CDR1 MNHNY and CDR2 SVGAGI (reference sequence). This CDR3 contains 19 residues. J was trimmed by 0 bases and V by 5 bases; bases with no gene match: 11. CDR3 sequence (DNA): TGTGCCAGCAGTACGACTAGCGGGAGACCTCGCCGCTCCTACAATGAGCAGTTCTTC. Amino acids: CASSTTSGRPRRSYNEQFF.

There are many counts of this clonotype. The rearrangement joins TRBV25-1 to TRBJ2-1, with 7 nucleotides matching TRBD2. Germline V gives CDR1 MGHDK, CDR2 SYGVNS. V shed 0 bases and J 6 bases; nucleotides not matched to a gene: 8. The CDR3 has 16 amino acids. In DNA, the CDR3 is TGTGCCAGCAGTGAATACAGGACCGGGGGGTTCAATGAGCAGTTCTTC. Amino acids: CASSEYRTGGFNEQFF.

This clonotype was counted only a few times. The CDR3 bases are TGTGCCAGCAGCGTGGGACAGGGGGCAGAGACCCAGTACTTC. This translates into CASSVGQGAETQYF. The gene calls are TRBV5-4 and TRBJ2-5, with 12 bases fitting TRBD1. V gave up 4 bases and J gave up 4 bases; unmatched junction bases: 2. This CDR3 is 14 amino acids long. Per the germline V gene, CDR1 is SGHNT and CDR2 is YYREEE (reference sequence).

The chain links TRBV30 to TRBJ2-6; D is ambiguous. Trimming removed 4 bases from V and 0 bases from J, with 10 bases in between. CDR3 length: 15 residues. Germline V gene data show CDR1 as GTSNPN and CDR2 as SVGIG (reference sequence). The CDR3 loop reads CAWIGDTSGANVLTF. CDR3 nucleotide sequence: TGTGCCTGGATAGGCGACACCTCTGGGGCCAACGTCCTGACTTTC.

This chain uses TRBV30 with TRBJ2-3, with 8 bases that match TRBD2. V shed 7 bases and J 2 bases; nucleotides not matched to a gene: 8. CDR1 and CDR2 (germline): GTSNPN, SVGIG (reference sequence). This CDR3 has 14 residues. CDR3 region: CAYTVSGITDTQYF. DNA for the CDR3: TGTGCCTATACCGTTAGCGGGATCACAGATACGCAGTATTTT.

The V and J genes are TRBV5-6 and TRBJ2-1, with D tentatively TRBD1 (5 bases). The CDR3 extends over 15 amino acids. Trimming took off 2 bases at V and 8 bases at J, with 17 bases between the two ends. Per the germline V gene, CDR1 is SGHDT and CDR2 is YYEEEE. CDR3 bases: TGTGCCAGCAGCTTAGGTGCAGGGTCAAGCGATGAGCAGTTCTTC. Translation: CASSLGAGSSDEQFF.

This chain connects TRBV9 to TRBJ2-2; 8 positions match TRBD1. Germline values: CDR1 SGDLS, CDR2 YYNGEE. CDR3 length: 15 residues. The trim removed 6 bases at V and 4 bases at J, leaving 8 bases unmatched. The CDR3: CASNAGGPSTGELFF. CDR3 coding DNA: TGTGCCAGCAATGCAGGGGGCCCGAGCACCGGGGAGCTGTTTTTT.

This clonotype was seen many times. The chain employs TRBV7-2 and TRBJ1-1; no definite D call. The germline CDR1 and CDR2 sequences are SGHTA and FQGNSA. Trimming took 6 bases from V and 4 from J, leaving 9 bases between them. The CDR3 covers 12 residues. The CDR3 DNA reads TGTGCCAGCAGTCTTGACATCACTGAAGCTTTCTTT. This gives the protein CASSLDITEAFF.

This clonotype was found many times. The rearrangement uses TRBV7-2 and TRBJ2-7; a weak D match, TRBD2 (5 bases). The CDR3 has 14 amino acids. Germline V gene sequence: CDR1 SGHTA, CDR2 FQGNSA. Trimming shortened V by 0 bases and J by 7 bases, and 13 bases separated the two germline ends. CDR3: CASSLALEAREQYF. The CDR3 DNA reads TGTGCCAGCAGCTTAGCGCTGGAGGCCCGAGAGCAGTACTTC.

Many counts were recorded for this clonotype. The CDR3 reads CASREASNTGELFF. The DNA of the CDR3 is TGTGCCAGTAGGGAGGCCTCGAACACCGGGGAGCTGTTTTTT. This sequence joins TRBV19 and TRBJ2-2; weak D call: TRBD2 (5 bases). V shed 6 bases and J shed 0 bases, with 8 bases lying between them. Germline-derived CDR1 and CDR2 are LNHDA and SQIVND (reference sequence). This CDR3 contains 14 residues.

This clonotype was observed many times. V is TRBV7-8 and J is TRBJ1-1, with D possibly being TRBD1 (5 bases). The germline V gene has CDR1 SGHVS and CDR2 FQNEAQ. V was pared by 2 bases and J by 7 bases, with 14 bases between. The CDR3 length is 14 residues. The CDR3 DNA sequence: TGTGCCAGCAGCTTAATCGGGGCGAGGGGTGAAGCTTTCTTT. Amino acids: CASSLIGARGEAFF.

This clonotype was detected many times. J is TRBJ2-1 and V is TRBV20-1; the match to TRBD2 covers 14 bases. The V and J ends lost 6 bases and 6 bases, in that order; junction bases with no gene match: 7. Germline CDR1 and CDR2: DFQATT and SNEGSKA (reference sequence). The CDR3 has 15 amino acids. The CDR3 DNA follows: TGCAGTGCCATGGGACTAGCGGGAGATAGCAATGAGCAGTTCTTC. Translated: CSAMGLAGDSNEQFF.

This rearrangement joins TRBV29-1 to TRBJ2-1; a weak D match, TRBD2 (6 bases). CDR3 size: 16 residues. The germline V and J ends were trimmed by 0 bases and 0 bases, with 12 bases remaining between them. Germline V gives CDR1 SQVTM, CDR2 ANQGSEA. The CDR3 loop is CSVEELALSSYNEQFF. DNA of the CDR3: TGCAGCGTTGAAGAGCTAGCGCTGAGCTCCTACAATGAGCAGTTCTTC.

This clonotype has more than one count but fewer than ten. The V and J genes are TRBV2 and TRBJ1-2; D unresolved. Germline values: CDR1 SNHLY, CDR2 FYNNEI. V was trimmed by 1 base and J by 4 bases, leaving 7 bases between them. This CDR3 has 13 residues. This CDR3 is CASSEGVGYGYTF. CDR3 bases: TGTGCCAGCAGTGAAGGGGTCGGCTATGGCTACACCTTC.

This chain connects TRBV29-1 to TRBJ2-2; 8 bases fit TRBD1. V was clipped by 4 bases and J by 6 bases; unmatched bases: 1. This CDR3 comprises 12 residues. Germline CDR1 is SQVTM and CDR2 is ANQGSEA. The CDR3 coding sequence is TGCAGCGTTGCACAGGGGGCCGGGGAGCTGTTTTTT. Amino acids: CSVAQGAGELFF.

This rearrangement joins TRBV28 to TRBJ2-3; 12 bases map to TRBD2. The CDR3 is 16 amino acids. V gave up 8 bases and J gave up 3 bases; unmatched junction bases: 9. The germline CDR1 and CDR2 sequences are MDHEN and SYDVKM. The CDR3 loop is CASQPRLAGVTDTQYF. The CDR3 DNA reads as TGTGCCAGCCAGCCCCGACTAGCGGGAGTGACAGATACGCAGTATTTT.

There are many counts of this clonotype. This chain links TRBV6-1 with TRBJ2-1; D might be TRBD1 (6 bases). V lost 1 base and J 6 bases, leaving 16 bases between the germline ends. Germline V gene sequence: CDR1 MNHNS, CDR2 SASEGT. This CDR3 is 16 amino acids long. CDR3 DNA: TGTGCCAGCAGTGAAGATGGGGGTGGACAGTTCAATGAGCAGTTCTTC. Translated: CASSEDGGGQFNEQFF.

The V gene is TRBV13, the J gene TRBJ1-1, with 7 bases that match TRBD1. V trimming: 4 bases; J trimming: 4 bases; junction bases outside the gene matches: 6. CDR3 length: 14 amino acids. CDR1 and CDR2 (germline): PRHDT, FYEKMQ (reference sequence). CDR3 region: CASSSSRGITEAFF. The CDR3 DNA reads TGTGCCAGCAGCTCGAGCAGGGGGATCACTGAAGCTTTCTTT.

The chain joins TRBV4-2 to TRBJ2-1, with 11 bases lining up with TRBD2. This CDR3 comprises 18 residues. Germline loops: CDR1 LGHNA, CDR2 YNFKEQ. Losses at the gene ends were 0 bases for V and 2 bases for J; bases not matched to a gene: 6. CDR3 residues: CASSQDGSGRDPYNEQFF. The CDR3 DNA sequence: TGTGCCAGCAGCCAAGACGGTAGCGGGAGGGACCCCTACAATGAGCAGTTCTTC.

This clonotype was seen just once. Since a much larger clone is just one base distant, this may be a read error. This chain links TRBV5-1 with TRBJ1-6; a possible D gene is TRBD1 (5 bases). The germline V gene encodes CDR1 SGHRS and CDR2 YFSETQ. The germline V and J ends were trimmed by 0 bases and 8 bases, with 12 bases remaining between them. The CDR3 runs to 15 residues. CDR3 protein: CASSLDGQGDSPLHF. The CDR3 nucleotides are TGCGCCAGCAGCTTGGATGGGCAGGGCGATTCACCCCTCCACTTT.

V usage is TRBV18 and J usage is TRBJ2-1; 9 bases are shared with TRBD2. The CDR3 is made up of 15 amino acids. The germline CDR1 and CDR2 sequences are KGHSH and LQKENI. Germline trimming cut 3 bases from V and 3 bases from J; bases unmatched to any gene: 3. The CDR3 loop reads CASSPTSGIYNEQFF. The CDR3 nucleotides read TGTGCCAGCTCACCGACTAGCGGAATCTACAATGAGCAGTTCTTC.

This clonotype was seen ten or more times. The V gene is TRBV12-5, the J gene TRBJ2-2; D ambiguous. The ends were cut back, 3 bases at V and 0 bases at J, with 11 bases in the middle. This CDR3 contains 16 residues. From germline, CDR1 is LGHNT and CDR2 FRNRAP. CDR3 residues: CASGFSLGTNTGELFF. The CDR3, as DNA: TGTGCTAGTGGTTTTTCGCTAGGGACGAACACCGGGGAGCTGTTTTTT.

Only a few counts were recorded for this clonotype. V gene TRBV18 combines with J gene TRBJ2-2, with D hard to call. The CDR3 spans 13 residues. Germline lookup yields CDR1 KGHSH and CDR2 LQKENI. V shed 2 bases and J shed 5 bases, with 6 bases lying between them. The DNA of the CDR3 is TGTGCCAGCTCACCAAGAGAAACCGGGGAGCTGTTTTTT. This encodes CASSPRETGELFF.

This clonotype was recorded a few times. The CDR3: CASSIYDRRGTEAFF. Written as DNA, the CDR3 is TGTGCCAGTAGTATCTACGACAGACGGGGAACTGAAGCTTTCTTT. V gene TRBV19 combines with J gene TRBJ1-1; possible D gene TRBD1, 5 bases. V was trimmed by 3 bases and J by 5 bases, leaving 16 bases between them. CDR1 is LNHDA, CDR2 SQIVND, per germline (reference sequence). This CDR3 contains 15 residues. The full variable domain, with the rest looked up from reference TRBV19 and TRBJ1-1, is DGGITQSPKYLFRKEGQNVTLSCEQNLNHDAMYWYRQDPGQGLRLIYYSQIVNDFQKGDIAEGYSVSREKKESFPLTVTSAQKNPTAFYLCASSIYDRRGTEAFFGQGTRLTVV.

This clonotype was seen at least ten times. The chain is built from TRBV11-2 and TRBJ2-1; TRBD2 aligns across 8 bases. Germline CDR1 SGHAT, CDR2 FQNNGV. With V trimmed by 4 bases and J by 4 bases, 6 bases remained unmatched. This CDR3 region has 15 residues. Written as DNA, the CDR3 is TGTGCCAGCAGCTATGACGGGAGGGGTTACAATGAGCAGTTCTTC. Translation gives CASSYDGRGYNEQFF.

In this sample, this clonotype turned up many times. J is TRBJ2-7 and V is TRBV20-1; the D is unclear. The CDR3 consists of 12 residues. CDR1 and CDR2 (germline): DFQATT, SNEGSKA (reference sequence). V lost 5 bases and J lost 2, with 10 bases in between. The CDR3 coding sequence is TGCAGTGCTTCGGACGGTACCTACGAGCAGTACTTC. Protein sequence: CSASDGTYEQYF.

This clonotype was counted ten times or more. V and J are TRBV11-2 and TRBJ2-7; D remains unclear. The ends were cut back, 5 bases at V and 7 bases at J, with 9 bases in the middle. CDR3 length: 11 residues. Germline lookup yields CDR1 SGHAT and CDR2 FQNNGV. The CDR3 sequence is CASSARVEQYF. For the CDR3, the DNA is TGTGCCAGCAGCGCCCGGGTAGAGCAGTACTTC.

This clonotype has ten or more counts. V usage is TRBV12-3 or TRBV12-4 and J usage is TRBJ2-7; no clear D gene. CDR3 length equals 12 residues. V dropped 4 bases and J dropped 4 bases, with 8 bases sitting between them. CDR3: CASSSDGYEQYF. The CDR3 coding sequence is TGTGCCAGCAGTTCCGACGGATACGAGCAGTACTTC.

This clonotype has a count of ten or more. The rearrangement uses TRBV20-1 and TRBJ2-5, with 7 bases identical to TRBD1. The J segment lost 5 bases and the V segment lost 0 bases, leaving 9 bases of the junction unmatched. The germline V gene has CDR1 DFQATT and CDR2 SNEGSKA (reference sequence). CDR3 length: 15 residues. CDR3 region: CSARDAQGVSETQYF. DNA for the CDR3: TGCAGTGCTAGAGATGCCCAGGGGGTATCCGAGACCCAGTACTTC.

The rearrangement uses TRBV28 and TRBJ1-6, with a tentative D call TRBD1 (5 bases). Germline V gene lookup returns CDR1 MDHEN and CDR2 SYDVKM. The CDR3 consists of 13 residues. Deletions cut 7 bases from V and 6 bases from J, with 10 bases between. The CDR3 loop is CASTLQGNSPLHF. The CDR3 nucleotides are TGTGCCAGCACCTTGCAGGGTAATTCACCCCTCCACTTT.

On this clonotype itself: This may stem from a read error, because a much larger clone lies one nucleotide away. V usage is TRBV3-1 and J usage is TRBJ1-1; 10 positions match TRBD1. The CDR3 has 14 amino acids. The ends lost 6 bases at V and 1 base at J; junction bases unmatched: 2. CDR1 is LGHDT and CDR2 is YNNKEL in the germline V gene (reference sequence). The chain's CDR3 is CASSGTGENTEAFF. As DNA, the CDR3 is TGTGCCAGCAGTGGGACAGGGGAGAACACTGAAGCTTTCTTT.